The 31 T cell receptor beta chains below come from one sample, sequenced in a study of technical replicates of blood from several donors. Assay: immunoSEQ multiplex PCR; the TCRdb copy retains only in-frame clones and omits some. This table holds approximately 59,000 clones, around 86% found once. Material for sequencing was PBMCs. The source of these receptors is a human donor in good health. Some clones in this sample may be carry-over from other donors' samples.

The CDR3 loop is CASGLVLGGSYEQYF. The DNA for the CDR3 is TGTGCTAGTGGTTTGGTACTCGGCGGATCCTACGAGCAGTACTTC. The V call is TRBV12-5, the J call TRBJ2-7; no clear D gene. CDR1 and CDR2 from the germline V gene are LGHNT and FRNRAP. The ends were cut back, 0 bases at V and 1 base at J, with 10 bases in the middle. The length of the CDR3 is 15 residues.

This clone came up a few times. The V and J genes are TRBV7-6 and TRBJ1-4; no definite D call. The CDR3 contains 15 residues. Trimming pared 5 bases from V and 3 bases from J, leaving 13 bases between. Germline assignment: CDR1 SGHVS and CDR2 FNYEAQ. As DNA, the CDR3 is TGTGCCAGCAGCCGCACCGGGGTCCCTAATGAAAAACTGTTTTTT. Its protein product is CASSRTGVPNEKLFF.

The rearrangement joins TRBV11-2 to TRBJ2-7; D not resolved. Germline CDR1 and CDR2: SGHAT and FQNNGV. V was cut by 5 bases and J by 6 bases, with 20 bases left in between. The CDR3 length is 15 residues. DNA for the CDR3: TGTGCCAGCAGCCCCCTCTACTCGGTGATCGGCGAGCAGTACTTC. Its translation is CASSPLYSVIGEQYF.

This chain's CDR3 is CSVLLARGEQFF. Here the CDR3 DNA reads TGCAGCGTTCTGCTAGCGAGGGGTGAGCAGTTCTTC. V is TRBV29-1 and J is TRBJ2-1, with TRBD2 as a possible D gene (6 bases). V was pared by 5 bases and J by 9 bases, with 14 bases between. CDR3 length equals 12 residues. Germline-derived CDR1 and CDR2 are SQVTM and ANQGSEA.

The V and J genes are TRBV6-6 and TRBJ1-2, with 8 positions matching TRBD1. CDR3 length: 15 residues. V trimming: 4 bases; J trimming: 6 bases; junction bases outside the gene matches: 10. Germline V gene sequence: CDR1 MNHNY, CDR2 SVGAGI (reference sequence). CDR3 DNA: TGTGCCAGCAGTTTGCGTGGTCAGGGGGCAGATGGCTACACCTTC. The encoded protein is CASSLRGQGADGYTF.

The rearrangement links TRBV4-3 to TRBJ2-2; 7 nucleotides line up with TRBD1. Germline CDR1 LGHNA, CDR2 YSLEER. J gave up 1 base and V 3 bases, and 8 bases lay outside the gene matches. CDR3 length: 17 residues. The CDR3 DNA sequence: TGCGCCAGCAGCCAGGAGCTTTACAGGGGGAACACCGGGGAGCTGTTTTTT. This translates into CASSQELYRGNTGELFF.

V and J are TRBV29-1 and TRBJ1-6; D gene unclear. Germline-derived CDR1 and CDR2 are SQVTM and ANQGSEA. CDR3 length: 14 residues. The DNA for the CDR3 is TGCAGTGCCTCGAGCGGACCGGCGAATTCACCCCTCCACTTT. This translates into CSASSGPANSPLHF.

This clone is a singleton in its sample. The CDR3 spells CASSPRTDNYGYTF. In DNA, the CDR3 is TGTGCCAGCTCACCAAGGACAGATAACTATGGCTACACCTTC. The gene calls are TRBV18 and TRBJ1-2; possibly TRBD1 for D (6 bases). With 2 bases removed from V and 1 base from J, the gap between germline ends came to 8 bases. CDR1 is KGHSH, CDR2 LQKENI, per germline. The CDR3 covers 14 residues.

The chain couples TRBV6-4 to TRBJ2-1; TRBD2 agrees at 9 bases. The CDR3 sequence is 15 residues long. V lost 6 bases to trimming and J lost 6 bases; unmatched junction nucleotides: 9. CDR1 and CDR2 from the germline V gene are MRHNA and SNTAGT. The CDR3 reads CASSPTGTSRNEQFF. CDR3 in DNA: TGTGCCAGCAGCCCGACCGGGACTAGCCGCAATGAGCAGTTCTTC.

The V gene is TRBV4-1, the J gene TRBJ2-1; TRBD1 aligns across 9 bases. Trimming at V came to 3 bases and at J to 7 bases, leaving 13 bases not matched to a gene. The V gene's germline CDR1 is MGHRA and CDR2 YSYEKL. The CDR3 has 17 amino acids. This chain's CDR3 is CASSHRNAGTGINEQFF. The CDR3 nucleotides are TGCGCCAGCAGCCATCGCAATGCCGGGACAGGGATTAATGAGCAGTTCTTC.

The rearrangement uses TRBV2 and TRBJ1-2, with 7 bases matching TRBD1. CDR3 length: 14 residues. Germline loops: CDR1 SNHLY, CDR2 FYNNEI. Trimming cost V 5 bases and J 8 bases; bases outside gene matches: 11. The CDR3: CASSILQGVEGYTF. The DNA of the CDR3 is TGTGCCAGCAGTATACTCCAGGGGGTAGAGGGCTACACCTTC.

The V and J genes are TRBV7-2 and TRBJ1-3; TRBD1 matches 9 bases. The CDR3 runs to 15 residues. The junction had 2 bases not matched to a gene; V was cut back by 4 bases and J by 1 base. The germline V gene has CDR1 SGHTA and CDR2 FQGNSA. For the CDR3, the DNA is TGTGCCAGCAGCTCACAGGGGGCATCTGGAAACACCATATATTTT. Residues: CASSSQGASGNTIYF.

This clone occurred a few times. This sequence joins TRBV19 and TRBJ1-1; no definite D call. There are 13 residues in the CDR3. V was clipped by 3 bases and J by 1 base, with 6 bases between them. CDR1 is LNHDA, CDR2 SQIVND, per germline (reference sequence). The CDR3 DNA is TGTGCCAGTAGTATCCGGGAGAACACTGAAGCTTTCTTT. It yields the protein CASSIRENTEAFF. Complete variable domain (other parts from reference TRBV19 and TRBJ1-1): DGGITQSPKYLFRKEGQNVTLSCEQNLNHDAMYWYRQDPGQGLRLIYYSQIVNDFQKGDIAEGYSVSREKKESFPLTVTSAQKNPTAFYLCASSIRENTEAFFGQGTRLTVV.

The chain employs TRBV7-6 and TRBJ1-1, with unresolved D. This CDR3 region has 12 residues. CDR1 and CDR2 (germline): SGHVS, FNYEAQ. The V gene lost 1 base and the J gene lost 4 bases, with 4 bases spanning the gap. In DNA form, the CDR3 reads TGTGCCAGCAGCTTAGACGGCACTGAAGCTTTCTTT. Residues: CASSLDGTEAFF.

The chain is built from TRBV5-1 and TRBJ2-1; 9 bases are shared with TRBD1. The CDR3 covers 16 residues. Losses at the gene ends were 4 bases for V and 2 bases for J; bases not matched to a gene: 7. In germline, CDR1 is SGHRS, CDR2 YFSETQ. DNA of the CDR3: TGCGCCAGCAGCATAAGGGACAGGGTAACCTACAATGAGCAGTTCTTC. As protein: CASSIRDRVTYNEQFF.

The CDR3 here is CASSLGLAGAYNEQFF. The CDR3 region has the DNA TGTGCCAGCAGCTTAGGGCTAGCGGGAGCCTACAATGAGCAGTTCTTC. The chain carries TRBV11-2 and TRBJ2-1, with 10 bases that match TRBD2. Germline V lookup: CDR1 SGHAT, CDR2 FQNNGV. V shed 1 base, J shed 2 bases, and the junction held 2 bases outside the gene matches. The CDR3 sequence is 16 residues long.

V and J are TRBV7-9 and TRBJ2-5, with TRBD1 matching over 7 bases. Germline CDR1 is SEHNR and CDR2 is FQNEAQ (reference sequence). V shed 1 base and J 0 bases; nucleotides not matched to a gene: 2. The CDR3 contains 15 residues. CDR3 DNA: TGTGCCAGCAGCTTAGGCAGGGGGTACCAAGAGACCCAGTACTTC. It is translated as CASSLGRGYQETQYF.

This sequence joins TRBV19 and TRBJ2-6, with D maybe TRBD1 (6 bases). Per the germline V gene, CDR1 is LNHDA and CDR2 is SQIVND (reference sequence). The V end lost 3 bases, the J end lost 0 bases, and 6 bases lay between the germline ends. This CDR3 contains 15 residues. The CDR3 nucleotides are TGTGCCAGTAGTATGACAGGCTCTGGGGCCAACGTCCTGACTTTC. It yields the protein CASSMTGSGANVLTF.

This chain joins TRBV15 and TRBJ1-1; maybe TRBD1 (5 bases). The CDR3 contains 15 residues. Germline-derived CDR1 and CDR2 are LNHNV and YYDKDF (reference sequence). V was clipped by 0 bases and J by 1 base, with 9 bases between them. The CDR3: CATSRDLRANTEAFF. The CDR3 DNA reads as TGTGCCACCAGCAGAGATCTCAGGGCGAACACTGAAGCTTTCTTT.

The chain links TRBV28 to TRBJ2-7, with 7 nucleotides matching TRBD2. Looked up from germline, CDR1 is MDHEN and CDR2 is SYDVKM. The V gene end was trimmed by 2 bases and the J gene end by 3 bases; junction bases not matched to a gene: 13. This CDR3 is built from 17 residues. The CDR3 loop is CASSLVPGPGGYYEQYF. CDR3 sequence (DNA): TGTGCCAGCAGTTTAGTCCCCGGTCCGGGGGGATACTACGAGCAGTACTTC.

The chain carries TRBV6-5 and TRBJ1-1; the D gene is possibly TRBD1 (5 bases). The CDR3 loop spans 15 amino acids. V lost 8 bases, J lost 9 bases, and 25 bases lay in between. Looked up from germline, CDR1 is MNHEY and CDR2 is SVGAGI. Here the CDR3 DNA reads TGTGCCAGCGGCTGGGGGGTTAGTACGGGGGAAAAAGCTTTCTTT. Amino acids: CASGWGVSTGEKAFF.

The chain employs TRBV27 and TRBJ2-3; 7 bases fit TRBD2. This CDR3 has 21 residues. V shed 5 bases, J shed 0 bases, and the junction held 23 bases outside the gene matches. CDR1 and CDR2 from the germline V gene are MNHEY and SMNVEV (reference sequence). The CDR3 spells CASSNRAEPRPLAYSTDTQYF. The CDR3 nucleotides read TGTGCCAGCAGTAACAGAGCTGAGCCACGTCCACTAGCGTACAGCACAGATACGCAGTATTTT.

The V call is TRBV18, the J call TRBJ1-6; TRBD1 aligns across 7 bases. The germline gives CDR1 KGHSH, CDR2 LQKENI. The CDR3 runs to 15 residues. The ends lost 9 bases at V and 8 bases at J; junction bases unmatched: 13. The CDR3 DNA reads as TGTGCCAGTTCTACAGGGACAGCCGATTATTCACCCCTCCACTTT. This translates into CASSTGTADYSPLHF.

The V call is TRBV23-1, the J call TRBJ1-3; no definite D call. Being an ORF, TRBV23-1 has a function that is uncertain. The CDR3 length is 13 residues. V dropped 4 bases and J dropped 3 bases, with 7 bases sitting between them. The CDR3 nucleotides read TGCGCCAGCAGTCCCCGGGGTGGAAACACCATATATTTT. It codes for CASSPRGGNTIYF.

The genes are TRBV27 and TRBJ1-3; the D gene is possibly TRBD1 (5 bases). The CDR3 consists of 14 residues. V was pared by 4 bases and J by 5 bases, with 12 bases between. Germline CDR1 reads MNHEY; CDR2 reads SMNVEV (reference sequence). CDR3: CASSSSGNRNTIYF. The CDR3, as DNA: TGTGCCAGCAGTTCGTCAGGGAATCGAAACACCATATATTTT.

The rearrangement links TRBV9 to TRBJ2-5; 8 nucleotides agree with TRBD2. V shed 1 base, J shed 5 bases, and the junction held 10 bases outside the gene matches. This CDR3 spans 16 amino acids. The germline CDR1 and CDR2 sequences are SGDLS and YYNGEE. The CDR3 DNA sequence: TGTGCCAGCAGCGTATCCACCGGGGGGGCTTATGAGACCCAGTACTTC. Amino acids: CASSVSTGGAYETQYF.

V gene TRBV19 combines with J gene TRBJ2-1, with 8 positions matching TRBD2. This CDR3 region has 15 residues. Germline V gene lookup returns CDR1 LNHDA and CDR2 SQIVND (reference sequence). V was clipped by 10 bases and J by 2 bases; unmatched bases: 10. The CDR3 DNA reads TGTGCCACCAGAAGCGGGGGTTCGGCCTACAATGAGCAGTTCTTC. It specifies CATRSGGSAYNEQFF.

This chain joins TRBV4-3 and TRBJ1-2, with a possible D match to TRBD1 (6 bases). V was trimmed by 0 bases and J by 4 bases, leaving 12 bases between them. Germline-derived CDR1 and CDR2 are LGHNA and YSLEER. The CDR3 length is 15 residues. The CDR3: CASSQDQGQTYGYTF. In DNA, the CDR3 is TGCGCCAGCAGCCAAGATCAGGGGCAAACCTATGGCTACACCTTC.

The table lists this clone with a count of one. The V and J genes are TRBV6-5 and TRBJ2-2; 7 bases are a match to TRBD1. The CDR3 is 16 amino acids. Germline V gives CDR1 MNHEY, CDR2 SVGAGI. V shed 6 bases and J 3 bases; nucleotides not matched to a gene: 10. The CDR3 loop is CASRYDRVGDTGELFF. The CDR3 nucleotides are TGTGCCAGCAGATACGACAGGGTTGGGGACACCGGGGAGCTGTTTTTT.

The chain is built from TRBV7-3 and TRBJ2-5, with TRBD2 matching 8 bases. Unmatched junction bases numbered 4, after V lost 5 bases and J lost 5 bases. The CDR3 sequence is 13 residues long. From germline, CDR1 is SGHTA and CDR2 FQGTGA. CDR3 DNA sequence: TGTGCCAGCAGCCCGGGGGGGGAGGAGACCCAGTACTTC. It specifies CASSPGGEETQYF.

V usage is TRBV9 and J usage is TRBJ2-6; 8 bases line up with TRBD1. Germline assignment: CDR1 SGDLS and CDR2 YYNGEE. V shed 0 bases, J shed 4 bases, and the junction held 9 bases outside the gene matches. The CDR3 extends over 18 amino acids. CDR3 in DNA: TGTGCCAGCAGCGTAGGCTCAGGGACAGGAGTGGGGGCCAACGTCCTGACTTTC. It encodes CASSVGSGTGVGANVLTF.